One and the same sample provided the 26 T cell receptor beta chains below, sequenced in a study of a mutant IDH1 vaccine in newly diagnosed glioma. Generated by immunoSEQ multiplex PCR, the TCRdb table keeps only in-frame clones and is missing some. The table lists some 60,000 clones, around 86% of them singletons, with more than 3% in the top ten. Antigen specificity for these receptors is unknown. Time point described: week 47, end of study. Doses comprised 300 ug of mutant IDH1 20-mer peptide each, plus topical imiquimod. Sequences were derived from PBMCs, sampled from a glioma patient whose treatment included an IDH1 peptide vaccine. Every receptor here comes from a woman between 50 and 59 years old with glioma.

The CDR3 sequence: CSTMGNTEAFF. CDR3 sequence (DNA): TGCAGCACTATGGGGAACACTGAAGCTTTCTTT. The chain recombines TRBV29-1 with TRBJ1-1; D uncertain. The V end was cut by 8 bases, the J end by 1 base, with 8 bases between. The CDR3 is 11 residues long. The germline V gene encodes CDR1 SQVTM and CDR2 ANQGSEA.

CDR3 bases: TGCGCCAGCAGCCAAGATCCGGGTGAAAAACTGTTTTTT. Encoded protein: CASSQDPGEKLFF. The rearrangement uses TRBV4-3 and TRBJ1-4; D remains ambiguous. V was clipped by 0 bases and J by 7 bases, with 6 bases between them. Looked up from germline, CDR1 is LGHNA and CDR2 is YSLEER. The CDR3 has 13 residues.

This clone was recorded only once. The chain is built from TRBV12-5 and TRBJ1-2; no definite D call. This CDR3 is built from 13 residues. Trimming pared 0 bases from V and 4 bases from J, leaving 6 bases between. CDR1 and CDR2 from the germline V gene are LGHNT and FRNRAP. The chain's CDR3 is CASGLVQSYGYTF. For the CDR3, the DNA is TGTGCTAGTGGTTTGGTACAGAGCTATGGCTACACCTTC.

The rearrangement joins TRBV27 to TRBJ2-7; 8 positions match TRBD1. The CDR3 runs 15 residues. Germline CDR1 is MNHEY and CDR2 is SMNVEV (reference sequence). Trimming took 6 bases from V and 2 from J; bases not matched to a gene: 9. In nucleotides, the CDR3 is TGTGCCAGCAGCCCCGGACAGGGTATCACCTACGAGCAGTACTTC. Translating gives CASSPGQGITYEQYF.

The V and J genes are TRBV9 and TRBJ1-1; D unresolved. This CDR3 spans 14 amino acids. Germline CDR1 and CDR2: SGDLS and YYNGEE. Trimming removed 0 bases from V and 6 bases from J, with 12 bases in between. CDR3 DNA: TGTGCCAGCAGCGTAGGGGTGAGATCCCCTGAAGCTTTCTTT. This translates into CASSVGVRSPEAFF.

This clone appeared a few times. CDR3 region: CSASTGDYTF. The CDR3 DNA reads as TGCAGTGCTAGTACAGGGGACTACACCTTC. V usage is TRBV20-1 and J usage is TRBJ1-2; TRBD1 agrees at 7 bases. Germline trimming cut 3 bases from V and 10 bases from J; bases unmatched to any gene: 2. Germline loops: CDR1 DFQATT, CDR2 SNEGSKA (reference sequence). This CDR3 contains 10 residues.

The chain employs TRBV27 and TRBJ2-7; D may be TRBD1 (5 bases). The CDR3 is 13 residues long. V lost 3 bases, J lost 1 base, and 7 bases lay in between. Germline CDR1 is MNHEY and CDR2 is SMNVEV (reference sequence). CDR3 sequence (DNA): TGTGCCAGCAGTTTTTCAGGGTCCTACGAGCAGTACTTC. It is translated as CASSFSGSYEQYF.

The rearrangement links TRBV27 to TRBJ2-7, with 9 positions matching TRBD1. V dropped 3 bases and J dropped 7; count of bases not matched to a gene: 10. The CDR3 totals 15 residues. CDR1 MNHEY and CDR2 SMNVEV come from the germline V gene (reference sequence). This CDR3 is CASSFLRDRANEQYF. Here the CDR3 DNA reads TGTGCCAGCAGTTTTCTCCGGGACAGGGCAAATGAGCAGTACTTC.

This clone was recorded once. This rearrangement joins TRBV5-6 to TRBJ1-2, with a weak D call TRBD1 (5 bases). The V end was cut by 2 bases, the J end by 1 base, with 12 bases between. CDR1 is SGHDT and CDR2 is YYEEEE in the germline V gene. CDR3 size: 15 residues. The CDR3 sequence is CASSLTTAVNYGYTF. Written as DNA, the CDR3 is TGTGCCAGCAGCTTAACGACAGCGGTTAACTATGGCTACACCTTC. The variable domain in full, with the rest retrieved from reference TRBV5-6 and TRBJ1-2, is DAGVTQSPTHLIKTRGQQVTLRCSPKSGHDTVSWYQQALGQGPQFIFQYYEEEERQRGNFPDRFSGHQFPNYSSELNVNALLLGDSALYLCASSLTTAVNYGYTFGSGTRLTVV.

The rearrangement links TRBV5-4 to TRBJ1-6, with D hard to call. CDR1 is SGHNT and CDR2 is YYREEE in the germline V gene (reference sequence). The CDR3 length is 14 residues. Trimming removed 0 bases at V and 5 bases at J, with 6 bases between. In DNA, the CDR3 is TGTGCCAGCAGCTTGGAAGGAGATAATTCACCCCTCCACTTT. Its translation is CASSLEGDNSPLHF.

This clone was picked up a small number of times. V and J are TRBV9 and TRBJ1-6; no definite D call. Trimming took 0 bases from V and 9 from J, leaving 10 bases between them. This CDR3 contains 14 residues. Germline V gene lookup returns CDR1 SGDLS and CDR2 YYNGEE. The CDR3 loop reads CASSVEDRSSPLHF. The CDR3 DNA reads as TGTGCCAGCAGCGTAGAAGACCGGAGTTCACCCCTCCACTTT.

This clone appeared once. The rearrangement joins TRBV6-5 to TRBJ1-6, with 10 bases identical to TRBD1. The CDR3 is 15 residues long. Unmatched junction bases numbered 8, after V lost 5 bases and J lost 10 bases. Germline V CDR1 and CDR2: MNHEY, SVGAGI. The CDR3 is CASSPRGQGLSPLHF. The CDR3 coding sequence is TGTGCCAGCAGTCCGAGGGGACAGGGGCTCTCACCCCTCCACTTT.

J is TRBJ2-2 and V is TRBV11-3; 8 nucleotides agree with TRBD1. There are 14 residues in the CDR3. Germline CDR1 and CDR2: SGHNT and YENEEA. V was clipped by 3 bases and J by 4 bases; unmatched bases: 1. CDR3 loop: CASSFTGGTGELFF. DNA for the CDR3: TGTGCCAGCAGCTTTACAGGGGGCACCGGGGAGCTGTTTTTT.

The chain recombines TRBV7-9 with TRBJ1-5, with a tentative D call TRBD1 (5 bases). V lost 1 base, J lost 2 bases, and 12 bases lay in between. CDR3 length equals 16 residues. Germline CDR1 reads SEHNR; CDR2 reads FQNEAQ (reference sequence). CDR3 protein: CASSLDGGTGNQPQHF. The CDR3 nucleotides are TGTGCCAGCAGCTTAGATGGGGGTACTGGCAATCAGCCCCAGCATTTT.

The chain joins TRBV29-1 to TRBJ2-1, with D possibly being TRBD1 (7 bases). The V gene lost 8 bases and the J gene lost 7 bases, with 18 bases spanning the gap. CDR3 length: 13 amino acids. CDR1 is SQVTM and CDR2 is ANQGSEA in the germline V gene. CDR3 coding DNA: TGCAGCCCCCGCGGGGACAGTAGAAATGAGCAGTTCTTC. This sequence encodes CSPRGDSRNEQFF.

This chain uses TRBV19 with TRBJ2-5, with 10 positions matching TRBD2. The CDR3 has 13 residues. With 7 bases clipped from V and 6 bases from J, the junction kept 5 bases outside the gene matches. Germline V CDR1 and CDR2: LNHDA, SQIVND (reference sequence). CDR3 DNA sequence: TGTGCCAGTACGGCTAGCGGGGGTAAGACCCAGTACTTC. Amino acids: CASTASGGKTQYF.

This clone has only a few counts. This chain uses TRBV5-4 with TRBJ2-1, with 7 positions matching TRBD2. Germline V CDR1 and CDR2: SGHNT, YYREEE (reference sequence). Germline trimming cut 2 bases from V and 8 bases from J; bases unmatched to any gene: 10. This CDR3 spans 15 amino acids. CDR3 nucleotides: TGTGCCAGCAGCTTTAGGGGCGGGGGTGCGGATGAGCAGTTCTTC. This translates into CASSFRGGGADEQFF.

This chain links TRBV2 with TRBJ2-6, with D hard to call. The CDR3 runs 11 residues. The ends were cut back, 6 bases at V and 8 bases at J, with 5 bases in the middle. Germline V CDR1 and CDR2: SNHLY, FYNNEI. The CDR3 spells CASSRTNVLTF. The CDR3 DNA follows: TGTGCCAGCAGCAGGACCAACGTCCTGACTTTC. The full variable domain, with the rest looked up from reference TRBV2 and TRBJ2-6, is EPEVTQTPSHQVTQMGQEVILRCVPISNHLYFYWYRQILGQKVEFLVSFYNNEISEKSEIFDDQFSVERPDGSNFTLKIRSTKLEDSAMYFCASSRTNVLTFGAGSRLTVL.

This clone has a single count. The V gene is TRBV5-6, the J gene TRBJ1-2; 9 bases fit TRBD1. V gave up 7 bases and J gave up 5 bases; unmatched junction bases: 9. Germline CDR1 is SGHDT and CDR2 is YYEEEE. CDR3 length: 14 amino acids. DNA of the CDR3: TGTGCCAGCCGATCCCAGGGGACAGGGTATGGCTACACCTTC. This codes for CASRSQGTGYGYTF.

This rearrangement joins TRBV6-5 to TRBJ2-5; 9 bases are a match to TRBD2. The germline CDR1 and CDR2 sequences are MNHEY and SVGAGI. This CDR3 is 15 amino acids long. The V segment lost 6 bases and the J segment 5 bases; nucleotides outside the gene matches: 10. The CDR3 region is CASREAGGHLETQYF. CDR3 bases: TGTGCCAGCAGAGAGGCGGGGGGGCACCTGGAGACCCAGTACTTC.

In its sample, this clone was seen once. This chain uses TRBV5-6 with TRBJ2-2; D gene unclear. V was clipped by 3 bases and J by 6 bases, with 21 bases between them. Germline CDR1 SGHDT, CDR2 YYEEEE. CDR3 length: 17 amino acids. DNA for the CDR3: TGTGCCAGCAGCTGGGTTGTCAGTGGGTCATTGTCCGGGGAGCTGTTTTTT. This translates into CASSWVVSGSLSGELFF.

This clone is a singleton in its sample. The chain recombines TRBV10-3 with TRBJ1-1; 10 nucleotides match TRBD1. Germline V gene data show CDR1 as ENHRY and CDR2 as SYGVKD. The CDR3 sequence is 17 residues long. V lost 2 bases and J lost 1; bases outside the gene matches: 7. The CDR3 region has the DNA TGTGCCATCAGTGAGACCTATCGGACAGGGGGGAACACTGAAGCTTTCTTT. This sequence encodes CAISETYRTGGNTEAFF.

The chain uses TRBV5-1 and TRBJ1-2; weak D call: TRBD1 (6 bases). The CDR3 length is 14 residues. Germline-derived CDR1 and CDR2 are SGHRS and YFSETQ. V lost 5 bases, J lost 6 bases, and 17 bases lay in between. The CDR3 loop reads CASSPSLTGHGYTF. Here the CDR3 DNA reads TGCGCCAGCAGTCCCTCACTTACAGGGCATGGCTACACCTTC.

This chain joins TRBV4-1 and TRBJ1-3; TRBD1 matches at 8 bases. Germline V lookup: CDR1 MGHRA, CDR2 YSYEKL. The CDR3 totals 16 residues. Trimming removed 4 bases from V and 0 bases from J; junction bases left unmatched: 5. As DNA, the CDR3 is TGCGCCAGCAGCCTCATGACAGGGGCCTCTGGAAACACCATATATTTT. It translates to CASSLMTGASGNTIYF.

The chain carries TRBV7-6 and TRBJ1-6; no clear D gene. Germline CDR1 reads SGHVS; CDR2 reads FNYEAQ. The germline V and J ends were trimmed by 1 base and 9 bases, with 16 bases remaining between them. The length of the CDR3 is 16 residues. The CDR3 region is CASSLGGRATGSPLHF. CDR3 nucleotides: TGTGCCAGCAGCTTAGGAGGACGGGCCACTGGTTCACCCCTCCACTTT.

The chain joins TRBV6-5 to TRBJ1-2; TRBD1 aligns across 7 bases. The V segment lost 8 bases and the J segment 0 bases; nucleotides outside the gene matches: 6. CDR1 and CDR2 from the germline V gene are MNHEY and SVGAGI. There are 14 residues in the CDR3. The CDR3 coding sequence is TGTGCCAGCCGGCCGGGACAGCCTAACTATGGCTACACCTTC. This translates into CASRPGQPNYGYTF.